A single sample is the source of the 27 T cell receptor beta chains below, sequenced in a study of blood T cell repertoires in COVID-19. The repertoire was sequenced with immunoSEQ multiplex PCR; TCRdb's copy has only in-frame clones and lacks some. The sample holds approximately 140,000 clones, around 80% seen once. Sequencing input: peripheral blood. The receptor source for this set is a man in his 60s with acute or convalescent COVID-19.

The chain carries TRBV24-1 and TRBJ1-2; D unclear. CDR1 is KGHDR and CDR2 is SFDVKD in the germline V gene. CDR3 length equals 12 residues. The V end was cut by 6 bases, the J end by 6 bases, with 10 bases between. As DNA, the CDR3 is TGTGCCACCAGTCCCGGGAGCCATGGCTACACCTTC. Translated: CATSPGSHGYTF.

The chain joins TRBV7-3 to TRBJ2-1; 7 nucleotides match TRBD1. CDR3 length: 15 residues. The germline gives CDR1 SGHTA, CDR2 FQGTGA. After removal of 2 bases from V and 12 bases from J, the junction contained 13 bases not matched to a gene. The CDR3 loop reads CASSLAGTDTGRQFF. The CDR3 DNA reads as TGTGCCAGCAGCTTAGCCGGGACAGATACTGGTCGGCAGTTCTTC.

The rearrangement links TRBV18 to TRBJ2-7; 7 bases align to TRBD1. Germline loops: CDR1 KGHSH, CDR2 LQKENI. The V segment lost 3 bases and the J segment 6 bases; nucleotides outside the gene matches: 14. CDR3 length: 16 residues. The CDR3 DNA reads as TGTGCCAGCTCACCCCAACCGGGACAGATGACTACCGAGCAGTACTTC. This encodes CASSPQPGQMTTEQYF.

The chain is built from TRBV4-2 and TRBJ2-3; 10 nucleotides match TRBD2. CDR1 is LGHNA and CDR2 is YNFKEQ in the germline V gene. The CDR3 contains 16 residues. The ends lost 1 base at V and 2 bases at J; junction bases unmatched: 3. This CDR3 reads CASSQGTSGPTDTQYF. CDR3 sequence (DNA): TGTGCCAGCAGCCAAGGGACTAGCGGTCCCACAGATACGCAGTATTTT.

The rearrangement links TRBV29-1 to TRBJ2-3; TRBD1 agrees at 9 bases. CDR1 SQVTM and CDR2 ANQGSEA come from the germline V gene. V shed 7 bases, J shed 3 bases, and the junction held 8 bases outside the gene matches. This CDR3 has 14 amino acids. CDR3: CSADQGTGTDTQYF. The CDR3 region has the DNA TGCAGCGCTGACCAAGGGACAGGGACAGATACGCAGTATTTT.

The chain is built from TRBV5-6 and TRBJ1-2; 7 nucleotides align to TRBD1. The length of the CDR3 is 15 residues. Germline loops: CDR1 SGHDT, CDR2 YYEEEE. With V trimmed by 1 base and J by 4 bases, 7 bases remained unmatched. CDR3 residues: CASSLWDRLLYGYTF. CDR3 bases: TGTGCCAGCAGCTTGTGGGACAGATTACTCTATGGCTACACCTTC.

The J gene is TRBJ2-5, the V gene TRBV5-5; possibly TRBD2 for D (5 bases). The V gene lost 3 bases and the J gene lost 5 bases, with 14 bases spanning the gap. CDR1 and CDR2 from the germline V gene are SGHKS and YYEKEE (reference sequence). The CDR3 sequence is 14 residues long. CDR3 nucleotide sequence: TGTGCCAGCAGCTCCCTAGCACGGGCCGAGACCCAGTACTTC. It is translated as CASSSLARAETQYF.

V gene TRBV4-1 combines with J gene TRBJ1-4; D may be TRBD1 (5 bases). The CDR3 runs 15 residues. V dropped 5 bases and J dropped 11 bases, with 21 bases sitting between them. Germline assignment: CDR1 MGHRA and CDR2 YSYEKL. CDR3 sequence reads: CASSSPGLPSGKLFF. The DNA of the CDR3 is TGCGCCAGCAGCTCCCCGGGACTCCCAAGTGGTAAACTGTTTTTT.

This clone was seen ten or more times. The gene calls are TRBV9 and TRBJ2-3; D uncertain. The CDR3 has 11 residues. The ends were cut back, 7 bases at V and 6 bases at J, with 9 bases in the middle. Germline V CDR1 and CDR2: SGDLS, YYNGEE. The CDR3 DNA sequence: TGTGCCAGCGGGTACGGGGATACGCAGTATTTT. Translated, it gives CASGYGDTQYF. Full variable domain (outside the CDR3, taken from reference TRBV9 and TRBJ2-3): DSGVTQTPKHLITATGQRVTLRCSPRSGDLSVYWYQQSLDQGLQFLIQYYNGEERAKGNILERFSAQQFPDLHSELNLSSLELGDSALYFCASGYGDTQYFGPGTRLTVL.

The chain uses TRBV28 and TRBJ1-2; D remains ambiguous. The CDR3 loop spans 14 amino acids. The ends were cut back, 3 bases at V and 4 bases at J, with 12 bases in the middle. Germline lookup yields CDR1 MDHEN and CDR2 SYDVKM. The CDR3 loop reads CASSLGLRAYGYTF. DNA for the CDR3: TGTGCCAGCAGTTTGGGCCTGCGTGCCTATGGCTACACCTTC.

The chain couples TRBV7-2 to TRBJ1-1, with a possible D match to TRBD1 (5 bases). Per the germline V gene, CDR1 is SGHTA and CDR2 is FQGNSA. The ends were cut back, 9 bases at V and 0 bases at J, with 17 bases in the middle. The CDR3 spans 15 residues. The CDR3 loop reads CASFPFTGMNTEAFF. For the CDR3, the DNA is TGTGCCAGTTTCCCTTTTACAGGAATGAACACTGAAGCTTTCTTT.

The rearrangement uses TRBV7-9 and TRBJ1-6; D perhaps matches TRBD1 (5 bases). CDR3 size: 14 residues. The germline CDR1 and CDR2 sequences are SEHNR and FQNEAQ (reference sequence). The ends were cut back, 5 bases at V and 5 bases at J, with 10 bases in the middle. In nucleotides, the CDR3 is TGTGCCAGCAGCGCGGGACTGAATAATTCACCCCTCCACTTT. Residues: CASSAGLNNSPLHF.

The rearrangement uses TRBV19 and TRBJ1-1, with a tentative D call TRBD1 (5 bases). The germline V and J ends were trimmed by 7 bases and 4 bases, with 16 bases remaining between them. This CDR3 contains 14 residues. Per germline, CDR1 LNHDA and CDR2 SQIVND (reference sequence). The CDR3, as DNA: TGTGCCAGTAATGTAAGGGGAAGTATCACTGAAGCTTTCTTT. This sequence encodes CASNVRGSITEAFF.

The chain recombines TRBV7-9 with TRBJ2-5; 7 nucleotides line up with TRBD2. The germline CDR1 and CDR2 sequences are SEHNR and FQNEAQ (reference sequence). With 5 bases clipped from V and 5 bases from J, the junction kept 11 bases outside the gene matches. CDR3 size: 15 residues. CDR3 residues: CASSLMGGLEETQYF. The DNA for the CDR3 is TGTGCCAGCAGCCTGATGGGAGGGCTGGAGGAGACCCAGTACTTC.

In its sample, this clone was seen once. This sequence joins TRBV3-1 (or the pseudogene TRBV3-2) and TRBJ2-2, with D perhaps matching TRBD2 (5 bases). This CDR3 is built from 15 residues. Germline-derived CDR1 and CDR2 are LGHDT and YNNKEL (reference sequence). Trimming removed 1 base at V and 2 bases at J, with 8 bases between. The CDR3 region has the DNA TGTGCCAGCAGCCAAGGAGGGATTAACACCGGGGAGCTGTTTTTT. It is translated as CASSQGGINTGELFF.

The J gene is TRBJ2-1, the V gene TRBV24-1; maybe TRBD2 (5 bases). The germline V and J ends were trimmed by 0 bases and 7 bases, with 15 bases remaining between them. Germline V gene data show CDR1 as KGHDR and CDR2 as SFDVKD. The CDR3 is 16 amino acids. CDR3 loop: CATSDLSGNKKNEQFF. The CDR3 DNA is TGTGCCACCAGTGATTTGAGCGGCAACAAAAAGAATGAGCAGTTCTTC.

The chain joins TRBV28 to TRBJ1-5; D gene unclear. Germline V gives CDR1 MDHEN, CDR2 SYDVKM. This CDR3 comprises 15 residues. The germline V and J ends were trimmed by 9 bases and 1 base, with 16 bases remaining between them. In nucleotides, the CDR3 is TGTGCCAGTACTTCTCGGTTGGGCAGCAATCAGCCCCAGCATTTT. It translates to CASTSRLGSNQPQHF.

This rearrangement joins TRBV10-3 to TRBJ2-3, with TRBD1 as a possible D gene (6 bases). Trimming stripped 0 bases from V and 12 bases from J, with 10 bases between. CDR1 and CDR2 (germline): ENHRY, SYGVKD. The CDR3 contains 12 residues. Here the CDR3 reads CAISESTGRQYF. CDR3 DNA: TGTGCCATCAGTGAGTCGACAGGTCGCCAGTATTTT.

The sample holds one count of this clone. The rearrangement links TRBV19 to TRBJ1-1; no clear D gene. Germline loops: CDR1 LNHDA, CDR2 SQIVND (reference sequence). This CDR3 is 13 amino acids long. V lost 10 bases and J 2 bases, leaving 14 bases between the germline ends. The DNA of the CDR3 is TGTGCCACCAGTCGAGGGATAAACACTGAAGCTTTCTTT. Its translation is CATSRGINTEAFF.

The chain has TRBV6-2 or TRBV6-3 and TRBJ1-4, with 8 bases that match TRBD1. The CDR3 extends over 14 amino acids. Germline values: CDR1 MNHEY, CDR2 SVGEGT. The J segment lost 7 bases and the V segment lost 5 bases, leaving 6 bases of the junction unmatched. Written as DNA, the CDR3 is TGTGCCAGCAGTAACAGGGGGAGCCTTGAAAAACTGTTTTTT. It translates to CASSNRGSLEKLFF.

The chain recombines TRBV2 with TRBJ2-2; the D gene is possibly TRBD1 (6 bases). Trimming removed 6 bases at V and 1 base at J, with 9 bases between. The CDR3 length is 14 residues. The germline CDR1 and CDR2 sequences are SNHLY and FYNNEI. The CDR3 region is CASSQGQNTGELFF. Written as DNA, the CDR3 is TGTGCCAGCAGCCAGGGACAGAACACCGGGGAGCTGTTTTTT.

V gene TRBV5-1 combines with J gene TRBJ1-3; a possible D gene is TRBD1 (6 bases). The germline gives CDR1 SGHRS, CDR2 YFSETQ. This CDR3 contains 14 residues. Trimming took off 7 bases at V and 7 bases at J, with 18 bases between the two ends. DNA for the CDR3: TGCGCCAGCTCACAGGGCGTCTCGCGGAACACCATATATTTT. Protein sequence: CASSQGVSRNTIYF.

This clone came up a few times. The V gene is TRBV19, the J gene TRBJ2-3; unclear D gene. The CDR3 spans 14 residues. Trimming cost V 2 bases and J 2 bases, with 8 bases left between them. Germline loops: CDR1 LNHDA, CDR2 SQIVND (reference sequence). Written as DNA, the CDR3 is TGTGCCAGTAGTATAAACGGGTACACAGATACGCAGTATTTT. Amino acids: CASSINGYTDTQYF.

This chain links TRBV9 with TRBJ1-6; D not certain. This CDR3 is built from 15 residues. V lost 5 bases to trimming and J lost 0 bases, with 9 bases between them. The germline gives CDR1 SGDLS, CDR2 YYNGEE. This CDR3 is CASSAGNSYNSPLHF. For the CDR3, the DNA is TGTGCCAGCAGTGCGGGGAACTCCTATAATTCACCCCTCCACTTT.

This clone has just a few counts. The V gene is TRBV9, the J gene TRBJ1-1; D is ambiguous. Germline CDR1 and CDR2: SGDLS and YYNGEE. V shed 0 bases and J shed 3 bases, with 9 bases lying between them. This CDR3 contains 14 residues. Written as DNA, the CDR3 is TGTGCCAGCAGCGTAGGGGCTTCGGACACTGAAGCTTTCTTT. Translating it yields CASSVGASDTEAFF.

In this sample, this clone turned up once. This chain connects TRBV4-1 to TRBJ2-2; 7 bases match TRBD2. There are 15 residues in the CDR3. In germline, CDR1 is MGHRA, CDR2 YSYEKL. The V segment lost 3 bases and the J segment 6 bases; nucleotides outside the gene matches: 7. CDR3 sequence reads: CASSQDPGRAGELFF. The CDR3 coding sequence is TGCGCCAGCAGCCAGGACCCGGGGAGGGCCGGGGAGCTGTTTTTT.

The chain carries TRBV7-2 and TRBJ2-7; D is uncertain. This CDR3 is 15 amino acids long. Germline CDR1 reads SGHTA; CDR2 reads FQGNSA. Deletions cut 2 bases from V and 2 bases from J, with 13 bases between. DNA of the CDR3: TGTGCCAGCAGCTTATTGCCCAATTCAGCCTACGAGCAGTACTTC. Its protein is CASSLLPNSAYEQYF.